The source of this TCR beta chain is a study of cytomegalovirus exposure and HLA in healthy donors. Points from the study as a whole: Cytomegalovirus status, reportedly, was diagnosed with high specificity and sensitivity by the classifier. In the roughly 120 validation repertoires, a later analysis found that first-cohort TCR clusters tended to co-occur. Researchers catalogued some 160 TCR beta chains as cytomegalovirus-associated.

Germline V gives CDR1 MNHEY, CDR2 SMNVEV (reference sequence). Trimming removed 5 bases from V and 0 bases from J, with 5 bases in between. This CDR3 has 13 residues. The sample holds one count of this clone. Its antigen is still unknown. The donors were in the approximately 130-subject validation cohort; that cohort was separate from the roughly 660-subject first cohort. The repertoire was sequenced with immunoSEQ multiplex PCR; TCRdb's copy has only in-frame clones and lacks some. The sample holds around 240,000 clones, 90% seen once. The receptor comes from a woman under 30 in good health and CMV-seronegative. Sequencing was performed on PBMCs. The chain couples TRBV27 to TRBJ1-5; D remains unclear. Here the CDR3 DNA reads TGTGCCAGCAGTGAGAATAGCAATCAGCCCCAGCATTTT. Protein sequence: CASSENSNQPQHF.